A selection of T cell receptor beta chains follows, all from one sample in a study of post-analysis software for immune sequencing data. MiXCR was run by TCRdb on the PCR reads, yielding one entry per CDR3 protein. The sample comprises approximately 400,000 distinct CDR3 sequences, 30% to 45% of which are singletons, and roughly an eighth rests with the top ten. Sequencing input: blood. The receptor source for this set is a girl aged 5 to 17 with multiple sclerosis. CDR3s include the opening cysteine and the closing phenylalanine or tryptophan. The D gene is left open where the match is weak. Rows may omit the clone size; those that give it use once, few, many or a size class.

>TRBD2|TRBJ2-5|TRBV20-1|14|few
TGCAGTGCTAGGAAGGGGAGGGGACAAGAGACCCAGTACTTC
CSARKGRGQETQYF
>-|TRBJ2-3|TRBV13|13|-
TGTGCCAGCAGCACAGGGAGAGCAGTTACGCAGTATTTT
CASSTGRAVTQYF
>TRBD1|TRBJ2-7|TRBV12-3/TRBV12-4|13|few
TGTGCCAGCAGTCCGAGGGGGCCCTACGAGCAGTACTTC
CASSPRGPYEQYF
>-|TRBJ1-5|TRBV4-3|15|-
TGCGCCAGCAGCCAGGAAGCGGGTTTCAATCAGCCCCAGCATTTT
CASSQEAGFNQPQHF
>-|TRBJ2-7|TRBV24-1|13|many
TGTGCCACCAGTGATTCCCATGGACGGCGGGAGTACTTC
CATSDSHGRREYF
>-|TRBJ2-7|TRBV11-2|18|-
TGTGCCAGCAGCTTCCCGGACTATAGGGGGACGGGTAGGCACGAGCAGTACTTC
CASSFPDYRGTGRHEQYF
>TRBD1|TRBJ2-7|TRBV20-1|14|many
TGCAGTGCTAGAGACTCACAGGGGGCCCACGAGCAGTACTTC
CSARDSQGAHEQYF
>TRBD1|TRBJ2-3|TRBV24-1|15|few
TGTGCCACCAGTGAGGACAGGGACCTTCTTGATACGCAGTATTTT
CATSEDRDLLDTQYF
>-|TRBJ2-3|TRBV5-1|15|-
TGCGCCAGCAGCTTGGGGGACGGACGCACAGATACGCAGTATTTT
CASSLGDGRTDTQYF
>TRBD1|TRBJ1-2|TRBV20-1|15|-
TGCAGTGCTAGAGACTCGGGACAGGGGAACTATGGCTACACCTTC
CSARDSGQGNYGYTF
>-|TRBJ2-7|TRBV20-1|13|-
TGCAGTGCTAGTCTGGGGGCGGTCTACGAGCAGTACTTC
CSASLGAVYEQYF
>-|TRBJ2-5|TRBV5-1|15|-
TGCGCCAGCAGCTTGGTGCTGGGAGGGGGAGAGACCCAGTACTTC
CASSLVLGGGETQYF
>-|TRBJ2-3|TRBV4-3|14|few
TGCGCCAGCAGCCGGACAGGGAGGGCAGATACGCAGTATTTT
CASSRTGRADTQYF
>-|TRBJ2-7|TRBV7-9|12|few
TGTGCCAGCAGCCCCTCGAGAGGCGAGCAGTACTTC
CASSPSRGEQYF
>-|TRBJ2-7|TRBV28|15|few
TGTGCCAGCAGCCTACCCAACCTCGGGTCCTACGAGCAGTACTTC
CASSLPNLGSYEQYF
>-|TRBJ2-7|TRBV6-1|15|-
TGTGCCAGCAGGACCCAGGGGCTAGCAGGCAACGAGCAGTACTTC
CASRTQGLAGNEQYF
>TRBD2|TRBJ2-3|TRBV12-3/TRBV12-4|16|-
TGTGCCAGCAGTCCGGGACTAGCGGGGGCCCGAGATACGCAGTATTTT
CASSPGLAGARDTQYF
>-|TRBJ2-1|TRBV6-6|12|many
TGTGCCAGCACTTACTCCTACAATGAGCAGTTCTTC
CASTYSYNEQFF
>TRBD2|TRBJ2-5|TRBV4-1|16|-
TGCGCCAGCAGCCAAGGAGGCGGGGGACTCCGAGAGACCCAGTACTTC
CASSQGGGGLRETQYF
>TRBD1|TRBJ2-1|TRBV20-1|15|-
TGCAGTGCTAGAGTGGCAGGGGGCGAGTACAATGAGCAGTTCTTC
CSARVAGGEYNEQFF
>TRBD1|TRBJ1-5|TRBV4-1|14|many
TGTGCCAGCAGCCAGGACAGGGGAGGTCAGCCCCAGCATTTT
CASSQDRGGQPQHF
>-|TRBJ2-2|TRBV6-2/TRBV6-3|12|-
TGTGCCAGCAGTTTCAACACCGGGGAGCTGTTTTTT
CASSFNTGELFF
>TRBD2|TRBJ2-3|TRBV24-1|17|-
TGTGCCACCAGTGATTTGAAGGCGGGGGGGCCAACAGATACGCAGTATTTT
CATSDLKAGGPTDTQYF
>-|TRBJ2-1|TRBV6-6|15|-
TGTGCCAGCACCCAAGACGGTGCCTACTACAATGAGCAGTTCTTC
CASTQDGAYYNEQFF
>-|TRBJ2-7|TRBV27|15|many
TGTGCCAGCAGTTTGGCGGGCGGATTTTCCTACGAGCAGTACTTC
CASSLAGGFSYEQYF
>-|TRBJ1-2|TRBV5-1|17|few
TGCGCCAGCAGCCCCGACGGTGGGGCGTCGTGGAGCTATGGCTACACCTTC
CASSPDGGASWSYGYTF
>TRBD1|TRBJ2-5|TRBV12-3/TRBV12-4|18|few
TGTGCCAGCAGGCCGGGACAGGGAAGTCGGGGTGGCCAAGAGACCCAGTACTTC
CASRPGQGSRGGQETQYF
>TRBD1|TRBJ1-2|TRBV5-5|15|-
TGTGCCAGCAGCGGGACAGGGGGCGAGGGCTATGGCTACACCTTC
CASSGTGGEGYGYTF
>-|TRBJ2-3|TRBV5-1|15|few
TGCGCCAGCAGCTTGAGGCCAGGGTTTGAAGATACGCAGTATTTT
CASSLRPGFEDTQYF
>-|TRBJ1-2|TRBV7-2|14|-
TGTGCCAGCACCCTAGGGGGGGCGATCTATGGCTACACCTTC
CASTLGGAIYGYTF
>-|TRBJ1-6|TRBV7-2|15|many
TGTGCCAGCAGCTTAGATAGGACAGATAATTCACCCCTCCACTTT
CASSLDRTDNSPLHF
>-|TRBJ2-1|TRBV20-1|12|-
TGCAGTGCGCCGCGGGTTGGTGGTGAGCAGTTCTTC
CSAPRVGGEQFF
>TRBD2|TRBJ2-1|TRBV3-1|18|-
TGTGCCAGCAGCCAAGATTGGGCGCGGGGGGCTGCGTACAATGAGCAGTTCTTC
CASSQDWARGAAYNEQFF
>-|TRBJ2-7|TRBV13|13|-
TGTGCCAGCAGCGATGGACAGCGCTACGAGCAGTACTTC
CASSDGQRYEQYF
>TRBD2|TRBJ2-1|TRBV6-2/TRBV6-3|13|few
TGTGCCAGCAGTTACGGGACTAGTAATGAGCAGTTCTTC
CASSYGTSNEQFF
>TRBD1|TRBJ1-5|TRBV6-6|17|few
TGTGCCAGCAGTTACTCGGGGACAGGGGGCCGCAATCAGCCCCAGCATTTT
CASSYSGTGGRNQPQHF
>-|TRBJ2-7|TRBV25-1|14|-
TGTGCCAGCAGTCCTAGGCAGGGAGAGTACGAGCAGTACTTC
CASSPRQGEYEQYF
>TRBD1|TRBJ1-1|TRBV7-6|12|-
TGTGCCAGCAGCCTACAGGGGAGAGCGGCTTTCTTT
CASSLQGRAAFF
>-|TRBJ1-4|TRBV4-2|15|few
TGTGCCAGCAGCCAAGTAGGGGCAACTAATGAAAAACTGTTTTTT
CASSQVGATNEKLFF
>TRBD1|TRBJ1-2|TRBV10-3|13|-
TGTGCCATCAGTGAAACAGGGGGAGGGGGCTACACCTTC
CAISETGGGGYTF
>TRBD2|TRBJ2-1|TRBV4-2|15|-
TGTGCCAGCAGCCAGGCAGCGGGAGACAGCAATGAGCAGTTCTTC
CASSQAAGDSNEQFF
>-|TRBJ1-5|TRBV2|14|-
TGTGCCAGCAGTGAAACGGGTTCGCGACAGCCCCAGCATTTT
CASSETGSRQPQHF
>-|TRBJ2-7|TRBV18|12|-
TGTGCCAGCTCAGCGGATAGGGACGAGCAGTACTTC
CASSADRDEQYF
>TRBD1|TRBJ2-1|TRBV12-3/TRBV12-4|14|few
TGTGCCAGCAGTACCACAGGGGCCAACTATGAGCAGTTCTTC
CASSTTGANYEQFF
>TRBD2|TRBJ2-1|TRBV7-2|16|few
TGTGCCAGCAGCTTTCAGGGACTAGCGGTCTTCAATGAGCAGTTCTTC
CASSFQGLAVFNEQFF
>-|TRBJ2-3|TRBV20-1|14|few
TGCAGTGCTAGACAGGGGCCTAGCACAGATACGCAGTATTTT
CSARQGPSTDTQYF
>TRBD2|TRBJ2-1|TRBV7-2|16|few
TGTGCCAGCAGCTCTAGACTAGCGGGGGGGCGGGCTGAGCAGTTCTTC
CASSSRLAGGRAEQFF
>-|TRBJ2-4|TRBV6-2/TRBV6-3|16|-
TGTGCCAGCAGTTACCCGGTGGAGGGGATATCGAACATTCAGTACTTC
CASSYPVEGISNIQYF
>-|TRBJ2-5|TRBV4-1|16|-
TGCGCCAGCAGCCAAGATCCGGGCCTGGGGGTTGGGACCCAGTACTTC
CASSQDPGLGVGTQYF
>TRBD2|TRBJ2-5|TRBV2|15|-
TGTGCCAGCAACCTCGGACTAGCGGGGGTCGAGACCCAGTACTTC
CASNLGLAGVETQYF
>TRBD1|TRBJ1-5|TRBV4-3|14|-
TGCGCCAGCAGTCAGAGGACAGGGACTCAGCCCCAGCATTTT
CASSQRTGTQPQHF
>-|TRBJ2-1|TRBV10-1|16|few
TGCGCCAGCGGAGATAAGGGGCGACTTATAGATAATGAGCAGTTCTTC
CASGDKGRLIDNEQFF
>-|TRBJ1-6|TRBV10-3|15|-
TGTGCCATCAGTGAGTCTCTGGGGGAGAATTCACCCCTCCACTTT
CAISESLGENSPLHF
>-|TRBJ2-5|TRBV5-1|13|-
TGCGCCAGCAGCTTGACAGACCAAGAGACCCAGTACTTC
CASSLTDQETQYF
>-|TRBJ1-2|TRBV5-1|13|-
TGCGCCAGCAGCTGGGGGGGAAACTATGGCTACACCTTC
CASSWGGNYGYTF
>TRBD2|TRBJ2-7|TRBV7-2|15|-
TGTGCCAGCAGCTTAGCGCCGGGGGGGGCCTACGAGCAGTACTTC
CASSLAPGGAYEQYF
>TRBD2|TRBJ2-5|TRBV5-1|16|-
TGCGCCAGCAGCCCCCCACTAGCGGGGGGCCAAGAGACCCAGTACTTC
CASSPPLAGGQETQYF
>TRBD1|TRBJ1-5|TRBV28|15|few
TGTGCCAGCAGTTCGCCGACAGGGTGGAATCAGCCCCAGCATTTT
CASSSPTGWNQPQHF
>TRBD1|TRBJ2-1|TRBV28|16|-
TGTGCCAGCAGTTCCACGGGACAGGGGGCATGGAATGAGCAGTTCTTC
CASSSTGQGAWNEQFF